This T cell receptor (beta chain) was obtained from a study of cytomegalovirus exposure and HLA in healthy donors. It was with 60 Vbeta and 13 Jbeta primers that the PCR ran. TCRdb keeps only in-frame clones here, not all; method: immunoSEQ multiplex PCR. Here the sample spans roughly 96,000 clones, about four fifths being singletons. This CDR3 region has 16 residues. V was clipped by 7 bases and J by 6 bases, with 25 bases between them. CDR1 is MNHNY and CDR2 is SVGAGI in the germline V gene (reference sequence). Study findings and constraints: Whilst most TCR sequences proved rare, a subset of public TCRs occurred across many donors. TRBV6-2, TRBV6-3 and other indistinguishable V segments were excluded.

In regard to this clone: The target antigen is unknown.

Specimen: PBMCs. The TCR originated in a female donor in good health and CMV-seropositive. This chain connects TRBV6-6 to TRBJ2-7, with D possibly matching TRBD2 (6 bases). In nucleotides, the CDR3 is TGTGCCAGCACCCAAGGGCAGGGAGGATCAACTATCGAGCAGTACTTC. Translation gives CASTQGQGGSTIEQYF.